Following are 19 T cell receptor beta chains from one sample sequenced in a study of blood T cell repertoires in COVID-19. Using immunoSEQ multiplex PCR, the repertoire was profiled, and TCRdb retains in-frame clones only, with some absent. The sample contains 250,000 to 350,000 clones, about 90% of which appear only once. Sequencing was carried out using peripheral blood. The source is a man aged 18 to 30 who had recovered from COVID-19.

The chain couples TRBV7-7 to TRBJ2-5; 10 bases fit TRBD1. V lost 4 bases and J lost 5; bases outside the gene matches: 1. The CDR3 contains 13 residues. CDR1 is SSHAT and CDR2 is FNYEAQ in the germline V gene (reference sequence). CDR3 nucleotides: TGTGCCAGCAGCTCGGACAGGGGGGAGACCCAGTACTTC. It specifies CASSSDRGETQYF.

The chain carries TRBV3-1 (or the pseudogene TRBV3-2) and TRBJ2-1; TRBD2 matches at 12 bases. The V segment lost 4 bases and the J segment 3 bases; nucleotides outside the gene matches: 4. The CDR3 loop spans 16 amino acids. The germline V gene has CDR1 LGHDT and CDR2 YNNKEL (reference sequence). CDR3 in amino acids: CASSRLAGEIYNEQFF. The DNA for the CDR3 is TGTGCCAGCAGCCGACTAGCGGGAGAGATCTACAATGAGCAGTTCTTC.

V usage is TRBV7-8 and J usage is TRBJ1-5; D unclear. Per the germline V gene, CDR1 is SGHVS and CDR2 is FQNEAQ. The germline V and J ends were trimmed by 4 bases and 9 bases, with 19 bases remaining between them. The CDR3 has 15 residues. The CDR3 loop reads CASSSNQNPTWPQHF. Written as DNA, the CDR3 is TGTGCCAGCAGCTCAAACCAAAATCCTACGTGGCCCCAGCATTTT.

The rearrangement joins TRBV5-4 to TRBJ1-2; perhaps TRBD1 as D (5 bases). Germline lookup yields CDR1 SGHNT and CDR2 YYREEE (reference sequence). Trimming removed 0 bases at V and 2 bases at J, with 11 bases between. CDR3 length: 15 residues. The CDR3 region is CASSLAGLLNYGYTF. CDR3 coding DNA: TGTGCCAGCAGCTTGGCGGGACTTTTGAACTATGGCTACACCTTC.

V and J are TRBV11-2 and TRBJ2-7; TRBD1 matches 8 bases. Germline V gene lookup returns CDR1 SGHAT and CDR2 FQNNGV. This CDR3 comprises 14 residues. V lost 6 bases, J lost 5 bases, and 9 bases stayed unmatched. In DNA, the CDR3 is TGTGCCAGCAGTCGGACAGGGAATCGGAACGAGCAGTACTTC. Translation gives CASSRTGNRNEQYF.

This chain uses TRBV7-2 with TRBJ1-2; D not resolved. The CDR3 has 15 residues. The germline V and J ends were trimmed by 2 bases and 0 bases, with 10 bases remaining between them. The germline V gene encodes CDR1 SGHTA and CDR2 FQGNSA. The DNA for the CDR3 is TGTGCCAGCAGCTTAATAAGTCTAACTAACTATGGCTACACCTTC. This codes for CASSLISLTNYGYTF.

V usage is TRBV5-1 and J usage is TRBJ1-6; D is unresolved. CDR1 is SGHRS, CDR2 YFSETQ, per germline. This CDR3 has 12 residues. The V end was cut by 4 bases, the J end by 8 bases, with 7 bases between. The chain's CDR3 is CASSPGDSPLHF. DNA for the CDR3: TGCGCCAGCAGCCCCGGGGATTCACCCCTCCACTTT.

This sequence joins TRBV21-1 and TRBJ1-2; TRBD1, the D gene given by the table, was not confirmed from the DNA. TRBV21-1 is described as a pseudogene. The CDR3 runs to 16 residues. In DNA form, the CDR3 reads TGTGCCAGCAGCAAAGGGGGGGGACAGGGCTGCTATGGCTACACCTTC. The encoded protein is CASSKGGGQGCYGYTF.

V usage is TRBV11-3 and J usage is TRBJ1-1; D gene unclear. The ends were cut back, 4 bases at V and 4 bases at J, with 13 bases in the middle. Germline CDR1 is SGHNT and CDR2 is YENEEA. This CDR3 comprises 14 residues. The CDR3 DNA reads TGTGCCAGCAGCTCGAATTCTGCAGGCACTGAAGCTTTCTTT. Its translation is CASSSNSAGTEAFF. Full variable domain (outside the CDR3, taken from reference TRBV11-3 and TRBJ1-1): EAGVVQSPRYKIIEKKQPVAFWCNPISGHNTLYWYLQNLGQGPELLIRYENEEAVDDSQLPKDRFSAERLKGVDSTLKIQPAELGDSAVYLCASSSNSAGTEAFFGQGTRLTVV.

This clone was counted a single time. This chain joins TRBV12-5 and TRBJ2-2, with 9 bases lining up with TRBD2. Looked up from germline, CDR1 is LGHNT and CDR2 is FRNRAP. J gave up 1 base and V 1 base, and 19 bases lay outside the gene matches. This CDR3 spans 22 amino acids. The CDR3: CASGLAPICGGALARNTGELFF. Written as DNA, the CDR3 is TGTGCTAGTGGTTTGGCACCGATATGCGGGGGGGCCTTAGCGAGGAACACCGGGGAGCTGTTTTTT.

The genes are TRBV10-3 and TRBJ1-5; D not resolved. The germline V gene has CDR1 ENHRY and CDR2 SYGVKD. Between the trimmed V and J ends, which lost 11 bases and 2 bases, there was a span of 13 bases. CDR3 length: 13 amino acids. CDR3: CAAGSGGNQPQHF. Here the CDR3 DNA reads TGTGCCGCCGGGTCGGGTGGCAATCAGCCCCAGCATTTT.

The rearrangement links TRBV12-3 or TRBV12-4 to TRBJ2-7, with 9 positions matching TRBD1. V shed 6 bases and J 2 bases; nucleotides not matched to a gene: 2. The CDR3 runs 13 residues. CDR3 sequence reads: CASSGQGPYEQYF. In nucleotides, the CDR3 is TGTGCCAGCAGCGGACAGGGGCCCTACGAGCAGTACTTC.

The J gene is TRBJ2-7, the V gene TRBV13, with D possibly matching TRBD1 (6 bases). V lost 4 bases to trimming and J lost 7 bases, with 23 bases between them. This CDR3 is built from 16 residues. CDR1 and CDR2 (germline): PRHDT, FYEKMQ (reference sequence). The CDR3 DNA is TGTGCCAGCAGCTCCCGGGACAAGGGTCCTTCGGGGGAGCAGTACTTC. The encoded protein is CASSSRDKGPSGEQYF.

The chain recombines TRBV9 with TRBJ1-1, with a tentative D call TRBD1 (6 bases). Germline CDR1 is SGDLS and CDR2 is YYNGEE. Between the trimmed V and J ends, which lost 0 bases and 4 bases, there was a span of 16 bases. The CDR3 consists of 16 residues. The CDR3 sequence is CASSVAAGAGATEAFF. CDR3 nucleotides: TGTGCCAGCAGCGTAGCGGCAGGGGCCGGGGCCACTGAAGCTTTCTTT.

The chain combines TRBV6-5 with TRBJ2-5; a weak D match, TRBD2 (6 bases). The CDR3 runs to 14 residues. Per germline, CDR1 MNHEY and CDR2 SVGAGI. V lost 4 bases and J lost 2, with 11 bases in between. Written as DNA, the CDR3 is TGTGCCAGCAGTTCTCTCGGGGGACAAGAGACCCAGTACTTC. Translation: CASSSLGGQETQYF.

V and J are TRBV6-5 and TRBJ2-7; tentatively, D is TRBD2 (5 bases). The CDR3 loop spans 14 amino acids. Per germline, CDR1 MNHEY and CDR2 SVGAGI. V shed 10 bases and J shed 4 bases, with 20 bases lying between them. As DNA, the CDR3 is TGTGCCACAACCTCTCTAGCAGCCGTTTACGAGCAGTACTTC. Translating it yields CATTSLAAVYEQYF.

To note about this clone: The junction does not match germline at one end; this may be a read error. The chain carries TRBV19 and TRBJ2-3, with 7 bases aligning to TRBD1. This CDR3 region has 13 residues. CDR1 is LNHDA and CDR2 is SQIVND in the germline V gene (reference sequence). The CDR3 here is CASSIGHPGQSDF. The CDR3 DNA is TGTGCCAGTAGTATAGGACATCCGGGACAGTCGGATTTT.

CDR3 nucleotides: TGTGCCAGCAGCCCGAACAGGGACTATGGCTACACCTTC. It yields the protein CASSPNRDYGYTF. This sequence joins TRBV12-3 or TRBV12-4 and TRBJ1-2; possibly TRBD1 for D (6 bases). Trimming cost V 6 bases and J 3 bases, with 11 bases left between them. The CDR3 is 13 residues long.

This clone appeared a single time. CDR3 sequence (DNA): TGTGCCAGCAGCCAGCGGGGGGTAGACATTCAGTACTTC. Amino acid sequence: CASSQRGVDIQYF. The chain links TRBV3-1 (or the pseudogene TRBV3-2) to TRBJ2-4, with 8 bases fitting TRBD2. The CDR3 is made up of 13 amino acids. V trimming: 3 bases; J trimming: 8 bases; junction bases outside the gene matches: 3. Germline CDR1 is LGHDT and CDR2 is YNNKEL (reference sequence).